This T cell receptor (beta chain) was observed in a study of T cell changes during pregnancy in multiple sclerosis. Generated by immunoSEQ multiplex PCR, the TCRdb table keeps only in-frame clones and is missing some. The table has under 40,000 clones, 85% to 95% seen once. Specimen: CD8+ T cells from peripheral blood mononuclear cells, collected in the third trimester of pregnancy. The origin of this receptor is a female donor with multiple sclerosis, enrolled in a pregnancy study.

Here the CDR3 DNA reads TGCAGCGTTGAATCCCCGGGGACAGCCCCTGATCAGCCCCAGCATTTT. Protein product: CSVESPGTAPDQPQHF. This chain joins TRBV29-1 and TRBJ1-5; TRBD1 matches 7 bases. The CDR3 contains 16 residues. V shed 2 bases, J shed 5 bases, and the junction held 12 bases outside the gene matches. Germline CDR1 reads SQVTM; CDR2 reads ANQGSEA.